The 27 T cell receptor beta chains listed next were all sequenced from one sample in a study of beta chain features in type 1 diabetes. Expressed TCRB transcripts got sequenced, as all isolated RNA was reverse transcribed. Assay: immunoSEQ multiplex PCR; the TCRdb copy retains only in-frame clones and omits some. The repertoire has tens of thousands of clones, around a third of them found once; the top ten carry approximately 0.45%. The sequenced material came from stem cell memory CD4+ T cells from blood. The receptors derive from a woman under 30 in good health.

CDR3 sequence reads: CASSNSDTQYF. In DNA form, the CDR3 reads TGTGCCAGCAGCAATTCAGATACGCAGTATTTT. This rearrangement joins TRBV2 to TRBJ2-3; D uncertain. The length of the CDR3 is 11 residues. Trimming stripped 6 bases from V and 4 bases from J, with 5 bases between. The germline V gene has CDR1 SNHLY and CDR2 FYNNEI. Filled out from reference TRBV2 and TRBJ2-3, the complete variable domain reads EPEVTQTPSHQVTQMGQEVILRCVPISNHLYFYWYRQILGQKVEFLVSFYNNEISEKSEIFDDQFSVERPDGSNFTLKIRSTKLEDSAMYFCASSNSDTQYFGPGTRLTVL.

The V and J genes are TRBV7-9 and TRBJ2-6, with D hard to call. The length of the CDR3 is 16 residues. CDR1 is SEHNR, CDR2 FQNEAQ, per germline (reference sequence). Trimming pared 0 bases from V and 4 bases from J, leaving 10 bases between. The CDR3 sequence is CASSLASGSGANVLTF. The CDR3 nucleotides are TGTGCCAGCAGCTTAGCCTCCGGGTCCGGGGCCAACGTCCTGACTTTC.

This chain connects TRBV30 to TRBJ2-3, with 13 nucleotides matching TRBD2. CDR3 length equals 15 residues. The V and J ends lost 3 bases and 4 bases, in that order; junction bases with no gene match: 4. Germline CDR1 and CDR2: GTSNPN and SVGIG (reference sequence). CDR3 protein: CAWRRLAGGSDTQYF. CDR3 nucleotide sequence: TGTGCCTGGAGACGACTAGCGGGGGGTTCAGATACGCAGTATTTT.

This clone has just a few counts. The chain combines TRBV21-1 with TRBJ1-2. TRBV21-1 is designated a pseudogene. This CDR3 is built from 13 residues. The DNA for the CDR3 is TGTGCCAGCAGCATTCGGTCAAACTATGGCTACACCTTC. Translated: CASSIRSNYGYTF.

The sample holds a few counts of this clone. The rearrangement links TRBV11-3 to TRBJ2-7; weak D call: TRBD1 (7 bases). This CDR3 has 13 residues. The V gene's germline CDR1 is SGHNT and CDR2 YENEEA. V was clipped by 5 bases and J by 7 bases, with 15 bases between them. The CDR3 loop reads CASSPDRRGEQYF. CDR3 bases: TGTGCCAGCAGCCCGGACAGGAGGGGGGAGCAGTACTTC.

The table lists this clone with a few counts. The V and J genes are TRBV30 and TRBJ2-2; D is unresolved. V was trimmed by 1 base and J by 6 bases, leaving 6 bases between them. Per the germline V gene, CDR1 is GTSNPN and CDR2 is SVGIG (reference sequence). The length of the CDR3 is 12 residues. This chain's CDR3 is CAWSAVAGELFF. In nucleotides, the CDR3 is TGTGCCTGGAGTGCGGTCGCCGGGGAGCTGTTTTTT.

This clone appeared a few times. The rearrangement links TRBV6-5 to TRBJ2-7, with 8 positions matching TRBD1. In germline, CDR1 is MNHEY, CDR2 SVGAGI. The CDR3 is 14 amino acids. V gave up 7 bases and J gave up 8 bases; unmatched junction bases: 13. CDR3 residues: CASTPGQGKTKQYF. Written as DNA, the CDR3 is TGTGCCAGCACCCCTGGACAGGGAAAAACTAAGCAGTACTTC.

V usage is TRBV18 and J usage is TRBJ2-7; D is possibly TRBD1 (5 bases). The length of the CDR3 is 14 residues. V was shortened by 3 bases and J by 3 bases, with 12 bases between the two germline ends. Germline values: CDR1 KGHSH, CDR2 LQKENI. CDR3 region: CASSPDTPLYEQYF. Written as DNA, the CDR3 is TGTGCCAGCTCACCGGACACCCCCCTCTACGAGCAGTACTTC.

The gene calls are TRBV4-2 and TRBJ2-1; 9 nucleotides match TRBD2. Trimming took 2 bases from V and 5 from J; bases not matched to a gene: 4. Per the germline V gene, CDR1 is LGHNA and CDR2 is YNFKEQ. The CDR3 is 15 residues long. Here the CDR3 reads CASSQSRGRDNEQFF. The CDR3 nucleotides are TGTGCCAGCAGCCAATCCCGCGGGAGGGACAATGAGCAGTTCTTC.

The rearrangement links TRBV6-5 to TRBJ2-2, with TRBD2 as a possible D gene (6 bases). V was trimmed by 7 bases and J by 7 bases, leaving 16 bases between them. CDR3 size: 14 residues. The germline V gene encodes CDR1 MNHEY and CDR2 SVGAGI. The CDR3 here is CASTRSGLGGELFF. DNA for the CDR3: TGTGCCAGCACACGTAGCGGCCTGGGCGGGGAGCTGTTTTTT.

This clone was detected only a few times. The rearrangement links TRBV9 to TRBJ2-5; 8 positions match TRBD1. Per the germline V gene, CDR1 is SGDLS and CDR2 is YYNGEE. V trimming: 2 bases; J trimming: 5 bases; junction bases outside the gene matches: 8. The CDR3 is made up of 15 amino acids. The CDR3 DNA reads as TGTGCCAGCAGCGTGGGGCAGGGGGCGAGGGAGACCCAGTACTTC. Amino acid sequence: CASSVGQGARETQYF.

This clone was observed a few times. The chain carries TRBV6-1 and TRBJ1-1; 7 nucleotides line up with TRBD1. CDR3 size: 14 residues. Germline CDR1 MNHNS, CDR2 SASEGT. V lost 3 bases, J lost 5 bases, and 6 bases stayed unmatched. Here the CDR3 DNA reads TGTGCCAGCAGTGACGGACAGGTTCGAACTGAAGCTTTCTTT. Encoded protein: CASSDGQVRTEAFF.

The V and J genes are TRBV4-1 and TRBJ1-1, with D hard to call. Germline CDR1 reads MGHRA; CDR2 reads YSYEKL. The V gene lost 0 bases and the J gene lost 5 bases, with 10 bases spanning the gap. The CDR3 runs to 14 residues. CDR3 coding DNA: TGCGCCAGCAGCCAAGATGGAGGGCGGACTGAAGCTTTCTTT. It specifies CASSQDGGRTEAFF.

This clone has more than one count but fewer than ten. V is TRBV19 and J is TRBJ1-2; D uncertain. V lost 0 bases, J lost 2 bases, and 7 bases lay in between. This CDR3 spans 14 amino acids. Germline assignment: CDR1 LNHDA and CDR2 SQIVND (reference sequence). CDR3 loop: CASSIDDTNYGYTF. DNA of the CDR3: TGTGCCAGTAGTATAGATGACACCAACTATGGCTACACCTTC.

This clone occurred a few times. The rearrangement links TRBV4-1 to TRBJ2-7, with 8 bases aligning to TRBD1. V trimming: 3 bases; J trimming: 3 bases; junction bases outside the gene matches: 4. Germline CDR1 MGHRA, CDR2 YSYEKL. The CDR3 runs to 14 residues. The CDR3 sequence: CASSHPGQGYEQYF. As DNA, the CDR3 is TGCGCCAGCAGCCACCCCGGACAGGGCTACGAGCAGTACTTC.

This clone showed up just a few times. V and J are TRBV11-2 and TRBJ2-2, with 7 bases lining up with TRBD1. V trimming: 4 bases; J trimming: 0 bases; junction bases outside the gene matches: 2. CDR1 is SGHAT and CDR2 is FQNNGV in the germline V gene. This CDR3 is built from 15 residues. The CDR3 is CASSWDRTNTGELFF. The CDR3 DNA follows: TGTGCCAGCAGCTGGGACAGAACGAACACCGGGGAGCTGTTTTTT.

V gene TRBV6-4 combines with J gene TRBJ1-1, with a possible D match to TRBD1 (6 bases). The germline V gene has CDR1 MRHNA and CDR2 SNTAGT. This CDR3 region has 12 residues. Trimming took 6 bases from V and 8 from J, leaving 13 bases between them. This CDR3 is CASSSPTGEAFF. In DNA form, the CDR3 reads TGTGCCAGCAGCTCCCCGACAGGAGAAGCTTTCTTT.

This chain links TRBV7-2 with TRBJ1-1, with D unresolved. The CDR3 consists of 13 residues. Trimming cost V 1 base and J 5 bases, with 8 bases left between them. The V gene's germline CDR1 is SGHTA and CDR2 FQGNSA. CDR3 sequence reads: CASSLDKRTEAFF. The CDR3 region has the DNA TGTGCCAGCAGCTTAGATAAGAGGACTGAAGCTTTCTTT.

CDR3 coding DNA: TGTGCCAGCAGTCTGACAGGGGAGGGGGTCGCTTTCTTT. Its translation: CASSLTGEGVAFF. The gene calls are TRBV6-1 and TRBJ1-1; TRBD1 matches 8 bases. Losses at the gene ends were 5 bases for V and 11 bases for J; bases not matched to a gene: 10. CDR1 is MNHNS, CDR2 SASEGT, per germline. This CDR3 has 13 amino acids.

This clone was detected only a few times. The CDR3 here is CASSWRRWDRVHEQFF. CDR3 bases: TGTGCCAGCAGCTGGAGAAGGTGGGACAGGGTCCATGAGCAGTTCTTC. The chain uses TRBV7-8 and TRBJ2-1; 9 bases agree with TRBD1. Trimming cost V 4 bases and J 8 bases; bases outside gene matches: 12. This CDR3 comprises 16 residues. Germline lookup yields CDR1 SGHVS and CDR2 FQNEAQ.

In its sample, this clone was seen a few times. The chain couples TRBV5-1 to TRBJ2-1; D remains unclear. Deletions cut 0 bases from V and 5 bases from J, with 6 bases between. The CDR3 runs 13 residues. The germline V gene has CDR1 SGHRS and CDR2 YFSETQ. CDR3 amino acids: CASSLVLDNEQFF. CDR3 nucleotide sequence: TGCGCCAGCAGCTTGGTTCTAGACAATGAGCAGTTCTTC.

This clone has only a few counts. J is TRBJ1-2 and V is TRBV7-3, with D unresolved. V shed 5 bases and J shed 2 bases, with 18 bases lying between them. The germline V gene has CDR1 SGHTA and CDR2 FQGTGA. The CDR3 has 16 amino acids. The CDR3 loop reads CASSPPKGGLNYGYTF. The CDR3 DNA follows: TGTGCCAGCAGCCCGCCTAAGGGAGGCTTGAACTATGGCTACACCTTC.

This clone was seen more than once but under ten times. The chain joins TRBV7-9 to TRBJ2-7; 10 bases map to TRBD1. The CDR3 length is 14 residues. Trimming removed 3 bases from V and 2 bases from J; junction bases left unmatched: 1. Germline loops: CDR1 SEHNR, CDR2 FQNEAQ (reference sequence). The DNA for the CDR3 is TGTGCCAGCAGCTTCGGGACAGGGGCCTACGAGCAGTACTTC. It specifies CASSFGTGAYEQYF.

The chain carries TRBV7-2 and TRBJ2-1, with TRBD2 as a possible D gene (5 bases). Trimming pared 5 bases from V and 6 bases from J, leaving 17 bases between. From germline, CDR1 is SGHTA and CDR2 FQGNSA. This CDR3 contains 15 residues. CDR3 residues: CASSLDSLFGNEQFF. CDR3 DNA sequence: TGTGCCAGCAGCCTGGACTCGCTATTCGGCAATGAGCAGTTCTTC.

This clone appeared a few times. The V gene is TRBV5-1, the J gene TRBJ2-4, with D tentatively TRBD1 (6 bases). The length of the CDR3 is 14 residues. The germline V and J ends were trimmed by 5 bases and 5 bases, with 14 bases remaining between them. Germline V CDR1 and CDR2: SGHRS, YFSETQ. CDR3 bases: TGCGCCAGCAGTCCCGGGACAAACCAAAACATTCAGTACTTC. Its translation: CASSPGTNQNIQYF.

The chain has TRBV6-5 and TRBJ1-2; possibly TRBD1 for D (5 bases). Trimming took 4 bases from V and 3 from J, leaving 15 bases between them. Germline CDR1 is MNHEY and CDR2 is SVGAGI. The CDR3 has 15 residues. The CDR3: CASSLGALRDYGYTF. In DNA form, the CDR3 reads TGTGCCAGCAGTTTAGGGGCCCTAAGGGACTATGGCTACACCTTC.

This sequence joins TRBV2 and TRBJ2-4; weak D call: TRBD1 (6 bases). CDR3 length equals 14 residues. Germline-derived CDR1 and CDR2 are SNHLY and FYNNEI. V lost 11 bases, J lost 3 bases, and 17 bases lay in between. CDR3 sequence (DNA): TGTGCCTCCACCAGGGGATTAGACAAAAACATTCAGTACTTC. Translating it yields CASTRGLDKNIQYF.